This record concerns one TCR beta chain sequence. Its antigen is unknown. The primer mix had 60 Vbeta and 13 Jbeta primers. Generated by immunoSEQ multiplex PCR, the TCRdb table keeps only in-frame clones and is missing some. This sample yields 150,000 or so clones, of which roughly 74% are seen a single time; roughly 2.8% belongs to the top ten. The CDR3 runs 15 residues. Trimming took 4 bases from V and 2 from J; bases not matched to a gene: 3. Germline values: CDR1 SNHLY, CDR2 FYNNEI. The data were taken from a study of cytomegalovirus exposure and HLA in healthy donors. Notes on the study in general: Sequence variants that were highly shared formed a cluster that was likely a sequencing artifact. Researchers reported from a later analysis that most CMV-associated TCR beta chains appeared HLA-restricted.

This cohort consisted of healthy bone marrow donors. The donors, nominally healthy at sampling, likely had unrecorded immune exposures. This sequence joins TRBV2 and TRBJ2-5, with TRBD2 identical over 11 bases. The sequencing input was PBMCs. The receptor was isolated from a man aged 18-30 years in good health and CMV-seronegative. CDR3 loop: CASSVLAGAQETQYF. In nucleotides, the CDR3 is TGTGCCAGCAGTGTACTAGCGGGAGCACAAGAGACCCAGTACTTC.